The 7 T cell receptor beta chains given below trace back to one sample, sequenced in a study of PD-L1 blockade in urothelial cancer (dated by TCRdb to 2015 to 2018). Receptor amplification or capture employed the immunoSEQ multiplex PCR assay. TCRdb provides this immuneACCESS table in a form limited to in-frame rearrangements. Some clones are lacking; in checked studies, under half of them reflect an unresolved V gene, and why the rest are absent is not known. In all, the sample holds some 71,000 clones, and roughly nine tenths of those were seen once. The top ten constitute around 3.5% of the sample. Source: PBMCs, taken around atezolizumab (anti-PD-L1) treatment. All receptors come from a man between 60 and 75 years old with urothelial cancer.

The chain couples TRBV5-4 to TRBJ2-5; TRBD2 agrees at 8 bases. The junction had 12 bases not matched to a gene; V was cut back by 3 bases and J by 5 bases. Germline CDR1 SGHNT, CDR2 YYREEE (reference sequence). This CDR3 is 16 amino acids long. The chain's CDR3 is CASSSMVGGGKETQYF. DNA for the CDR3: TGTGCCAGCAGCTCCATGGTAGGCGGGGGGAAGGAGACCCAGTACTTC.

The V gene is TRBV7-8, the J gene TRBJ2-5, with a tentative D call TRBD1 (6 bases). The CDR3 runs to 13 residues. Germline CDR1 is SGHVS and CDR2 is FQNEAQ. The V end lost 11 bases, the J end lost 1 base, and 14 bases lay between the germline ends. The CDR3 bases are TGTGCCGTCGGGACACCCATCCAAGAGACCCAGTACTTC. Translating gives CAVGTPIQETQYF. Based on the CDR3 plus reference TRBV7-8 and TRBJ2-5, the full variable domain is GAGVSQSPRYKVAKRGQDVALRCDPISGHVSLFWYQQALGQGPEFLTYFQNEAQLDKSGLPSDRFFAERPEGSVSTLKIQRTQQEDSAVYLCAVGTPIQETQYFGPGTRLLVL.

This chain uses TRBV11-3 with TRBJ2-7; possibly TRBD1 for D (6 bases). CDR3 length: 13 amino acids. Germline CDR1 reads SGHNT; CDR2 reads YENEEA. V lost 0 bases, J lost 8 bases, and 11 bases lay in between. In nucleotides, the CDR3 is TGTGCCAGCAGCTTAGATCCAGGGGATCAGCAGTACTTC. The encoded protein is CASSLDPGDQQYF. The full variable domain, its missing parts supplied by reference TRBV11-3 and TRBJ2-7, is EAGVVQSPRYKIIEKKQPVAFWCNPISGHNTLYWYLQNLGQGPELLIRYENEEAVDDSQLPKDRFSAERLKGVDSTLKIQPAELGDSAVYLCASSLDPGDQQYFGPGTRLTVT.

The rearrangement joins TRBV5-1 to TRBJ1-1; D is perhaps TRBD1 (6 bases). V was trimmed by 0 bases and J by 2 bases, leaving 14 bases between them. CDR1 is SGHRS and CDR2 is YFSETQ in the germline V gene. The CDR3 runs 16 residues. CDR3 amino acids: CASSLAGFRGNTEAFF. As DNA, the CDR3 is TGCGCCAGCAGCTTGGCTGGCTTCAGGGGCAACACTGAAGCTTTCTTT.

In nucleotides, the CDR3 is TGTGCCAGCAGCCCAATCGGGGGTATCTACGAGCAGTACTTC. Translated: CASSPIGGIYEQYF. V is TRBV9 and J is TRBJ2-7; D might be TRBD2 (6 bases). Germline CDR1 and CDR2: SGDLS and YYNGEE. V dropped 4 bases and J dropped 3 bases, with 14 bases sitting between them. CDR3 length: 14 residues.

The chain links TRBV5-6 to TRBJ1-2; tentatively, D is TRBD1 (5 bases). This CDR3 region has 14 residues. Trimming removed 0 bases at V and 7 bases at J, with 13 bases between. The V gene's germline CDR1 is SGHDT and CDR2 YYEEEE. The chain's CDR3 is CASSLARGVFGYTF. CDR3 bases: TGTGCCAGCAGCTTGGCGCGGGGGGTTTTTGGCTACACCTTC. Looking up the rest from reference TRBV5-6 and TRBJ1-2 gives the full variable domain: DAGVTQSPTHLIKTRGQQVTLRCSPKSGHDTVSWYQQALGQGPQFIFQYYEEEERQRGNFPDRFSGHQFPNYSSELNVNALLLGDSALYLCASSLARGVFGYTFGSGTRLTVV.

In its sample, this clone was seen once. An end of the junction does not agree with germline; a read error may underlie this. This chain connects TRBV5-1 to TRBJ1-5; D unclear. From germline, CDR1 is SGHRS and CDR2 YFSETQ. This CDR3 is built from 15 residues. The CDR3 bases are TGCGCCAGCAGTTTGGACTTAGATAGCAATCAGCCCCAGCATTTT. Its protein is CASSLDLDSNQPQHF.